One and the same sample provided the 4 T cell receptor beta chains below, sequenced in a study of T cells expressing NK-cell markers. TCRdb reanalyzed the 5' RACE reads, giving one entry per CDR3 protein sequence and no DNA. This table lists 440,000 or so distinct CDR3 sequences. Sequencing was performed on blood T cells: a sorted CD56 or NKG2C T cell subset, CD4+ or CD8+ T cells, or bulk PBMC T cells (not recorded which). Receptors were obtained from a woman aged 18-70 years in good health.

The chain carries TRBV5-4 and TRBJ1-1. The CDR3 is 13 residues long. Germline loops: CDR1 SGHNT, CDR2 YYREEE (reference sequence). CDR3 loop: CASSFPTSTEAFF.

CDR3 protein: CASSELGGTYNEQFF. V usage is TRBV18 and J usage is TRBJ2-1. CDR3 length equals 15 residues. Germline V CDR1 and CDR2: KGHSH, LQKENI.

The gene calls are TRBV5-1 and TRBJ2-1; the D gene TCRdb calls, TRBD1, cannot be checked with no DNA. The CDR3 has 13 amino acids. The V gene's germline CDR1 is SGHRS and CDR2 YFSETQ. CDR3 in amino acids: CASSAGRYNEQFF. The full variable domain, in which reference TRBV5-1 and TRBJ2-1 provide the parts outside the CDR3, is KAGVTQTPRYLIKTRGQQVTLSCSPISGHRSVSWYQQTPGQGLQFLFEYFSETQRNKGNFPGRFSGRQFSNSRSEMNVSTLELGDSALYLCASSAGRYNEQFFGPGTRLTVL.

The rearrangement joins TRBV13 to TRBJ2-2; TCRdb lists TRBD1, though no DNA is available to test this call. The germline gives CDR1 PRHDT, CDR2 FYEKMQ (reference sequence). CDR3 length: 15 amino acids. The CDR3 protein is CASSPGGGNTGELFF.